This is a list of T cell receptor beta chains from one sample in a study of PD-L1 blockade in urothelial cancer. The table came from immunoSEQ multiplex PCR; TCRdb's copy has only in-frame clones and leaves some out. The sample records about 95,000 clones, 85% to 90% being singletons. Sample: PBMCs, taken around atezolizumab (anti-PD-L1) treatment. These receptors came from a man in his sixties with urothelial cancer. Both conserved end residues are part of each CDR3. A D gene is named only where the DNA matches it firmly. Clone sizes are given selectively: once, few, many, or a class where the clone is expanded.

clone_size | j_call | d_call | v_call | cdr3_nt | cdr3_aa
- | TRBJ2-7 | - | TRBV5-1 | TGCGCCAGCAGCGACCGGGACATATATTACGAGCAGTACTTC | CASSDRDIYYEQYF
- | TRBJ2-2 | TRBD1 | TRBV5-1 | TGCGCCAGCAGCCCGGGACAGATCACCGGGGAGCTGTTTTTT | CASSPGQITGELFF
- | TRBJ1-1 | - | TRBV4-3 | TGCGCCAGCAGCCAAGTGCAGGGTGGAAAAGCTTTCTTT | CASSQVQGGKAFF
- | TRBJ2-1 | - | TRBV19 | TGTGCCAGTAGTATGGGCGGGACTCTCTACAATGAGCAGTTCTTC | CASSMGGTLYNEQFF
- | TRBJ2-1 | TRBD1 | TRBV19 | TGTGCCAGTAGGACGGGACAGGGACTCTCCTACAATGAGCAGTTCTTC | CASRTGQGLSYNEQFF
- | TRBJ1-4 | - | TRBV19 | TGTGCCAGTAGTTTAGTAGCAACTAATGAAAAACTGTTTTTT | CASSLVATNEKLFF
- | TRBJ1-3 | - | TRBV28 | TGTGCCAGCAGGCCTACAGGAGCCAATATACGCACCATATATTTT | CASRPTGANIRTIYF
- | TRBJ2-2 | - | TRBV5-1 | TGCGCCAGCACCCCGATGAACCGGGGCACCGGGGAGCTGTTTTTT | CASTPMNRGTGELFF
once | TRBJ1-4 | - | TRBV4-1 | TGCGCCAGCAGCCAGAATTGGCCAACTAATGAAAAACTGTTTTTT | CASSQNWPTNEKLFF
- | TRBJ2-7 | - | TRBV7-2 | TGTGCCAGCAGCTCCCGAGGCGTTCGCGGAGCTTACGAGCAGTACTTC | CASSSRGVRGAYEQYF
- | TRBJ1-2 | - | TRBV10-3 | TGTGCCATCAGTGAACAGGCAAACTATGGCTACACCTTC | CAISEQANYGYTF
- | TRBJ2-6 | TRBD1 | TRBV27 | TGTGCCTCGACAGGGGGCACTGGGGCCAACGTCCTGACTTTC | CASTGGTGANVLTF